These 3 T cell receptor beta chains were sequenced from one sample in a study of Ad26.COV2.S vaccination and SARS-CoV-2 variants. Assay used: immunoSEQ multiplex PCR; TCRdb lists only in-frame clones, some missing. The sample shows around 320,000 clones, approximately 86% of them seen only once. Specified treatment: around 19 received Ad26.COV2.S at low or high dose, single or two shots; several received placebo; per-sample allocation not given. All samples were drawn on day 63, counting from the first vaccine or placebo injection. Sample: peripheral blood, taken in a trial of Ad26.COV2.S vaccine versus placebo. The receptor set was obtained from a person aged 18-60 years who received the Ad26.COV2.S COVID-19 vaccine or a placebo.

This clone was observed a single time. The chain uses TRBV30 and TRBJ2-5; 12 bases are a match to TRBD2. The germline V gene encodes CDR1 GTSNPN and CDR2 SVGIG (reference sequence). The CDR3 has 15 residues. Germline trimming cut 2 bases from V and 6 bases from J; bases unmatched to any gene: 7. For the CDR3, the DNA is TGTGCCTGGAGTCCTAGCGGGGGGGGTAAGAAGACCCAGTACTTC. It translates to CAWSPSGGGKKTQYF.

The CDR3 sequence: CASSLYPGTATNYGYTF. The CDR3 nucleotides read TGTGCCAGCAGTCTTTACCCGGGGACTGCTACTAACTATGGCTACACCTTC. The chain is built from TRBV27 and TRBJ1-2; D perhaps matches TRBD1 (5 bases). Germline V lookup: CDR1 MNHEY, CDR2 SMNVEV (reference sequence). Deletions cut 5 bases from V and 0 bases from J, with 19 bases between. The CDR3 has 17 residues.

The chain has TRBV7-2 and TRBJ2-2; tentative D call: TRBD2 (6 bases). CDR3 size: 16 residues. The V end lost 1 base, the J end lost 6 bases, and 15 bases lay between the germline ends. Germline values: CDR1 SGHTA, CDR2 FQGNSA. CDR3 amino acids: CASSLEAGLMSGELFF. The CDR3 DNA reads as TGTGCCAGCAGCTTAGAGGCTGGACTAATGTCCGGGGAGCTGTTTTTT.